This T cell receptor (beta chain) was captured in a study of shared T cell receptors in the human thymus. The table came from immunoSEQ multiplex PCR; TCRdb's copy has only in-frame clones and leaves some out. The sample shows over 60,000 clones, about 95% of them seen only once. Material: thymocytes. The TCR sequence derives from a human donor.

CDR3 coding DNA: TGTGCCAGCAGCACTGCATTCGACAGGGACTATGAAAAACTGTTTTTT. Residues: CASSTAFDRDYEKLFF. The chain employs TRBV7-8 and TRBJ1-4, with 7 positions matching TRBD1. The germline gives CDR1 SGHVS, CDR2 FQNEAQ. The CDR3 extends over 16 amino acids. V lost 5 bases to trimming and J lost 6 bases; unmatched junction nucleotides: 12.